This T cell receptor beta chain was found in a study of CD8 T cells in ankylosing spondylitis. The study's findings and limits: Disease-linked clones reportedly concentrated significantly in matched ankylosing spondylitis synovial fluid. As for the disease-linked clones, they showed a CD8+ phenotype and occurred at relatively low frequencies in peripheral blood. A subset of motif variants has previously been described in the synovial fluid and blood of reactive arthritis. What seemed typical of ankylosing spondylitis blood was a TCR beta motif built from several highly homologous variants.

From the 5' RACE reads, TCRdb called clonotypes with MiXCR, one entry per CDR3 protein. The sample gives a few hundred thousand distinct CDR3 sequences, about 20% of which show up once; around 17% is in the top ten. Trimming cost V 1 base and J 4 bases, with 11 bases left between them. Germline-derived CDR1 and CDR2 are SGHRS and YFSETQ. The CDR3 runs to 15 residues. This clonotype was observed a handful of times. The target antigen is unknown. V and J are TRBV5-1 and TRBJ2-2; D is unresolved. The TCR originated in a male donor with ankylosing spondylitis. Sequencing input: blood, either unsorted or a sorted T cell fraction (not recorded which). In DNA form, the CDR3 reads TGCGCCAGCAGCTTGCAGACGGGTTTCACCGGGGAGCTGTTTTTT. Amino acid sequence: CASSLQTGFTGELFF. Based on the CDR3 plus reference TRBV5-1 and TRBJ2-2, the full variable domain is KAGVTQTPRYLIKTRGQQVTLSCSPISGHRSVSWYQQTPGQGLQFLFEYFSETQRNKGNFPGRFSGRQFSNSRSEMNVSTLELGDSALYLCASSLQTGFTGELFFGEGSRLTVL.